This TCR beta chain was recovered during a study of blood T cell repertoires in COVID-19. The overall study: Samples came from the United States, Italy and Spain, spanning acute and convalescent COVID-19. The cDNA or gDNA used as material had been derived from T cells, B-cell-depleted T cells, or PBMCs.

Per the authors' pipeline: Estimates of nucleated cell counts were drawn from the amplification of reference gene primers. TCRdb's table, derived via immunoSEQ multiplex PCR, lists solely in-frame clones and lacks some. Clone size and V and J calls were adopted from that table, with D and trimming inferred from the DNA. Among around 210,000 clones listed, almost 90% were seen once. The CDR3 consists of 14 residues. V dropped 5 bases and J dropped 4; count of bases not matched to a gene: 4. The germline V gene encodes CDR1 LGHDT and CDR2 YNNKEL (reference sequence). The chain recombines TRBV3-1 (or the pseudogene TRBV3-2) with TRBJ1-4; 7 bases agree with TRBD1. Input material: peripheral blood. The clonotype originates from a young man with active or convalescent COVID-19. CDR3 region: CASSSRDSNEKLFF. The CDR3 DNA follows: TGTGCCAGCAGCTCACGGGACAGTAATGAAAAACTGTTTTTT.